This entry is about one T cell receptor (beta chain). This sample was included in a study of PD-L1 blockade in urothelial cancer. Study details: A median of about 130,000 T cells was found in the blood samples.

The CDR3 is 14 amino acids. J was trimmed by 7 bases and V by 3 bases; bases with no gene match: 4. The germline V gene encodes CDR1 SGHRS and CDR2 YFSETQ. Indicated time point: pretreatment peripheral blood. TCRdb keeps only in-frame clones here, not all; method: immunoSEQ multiplex PCR. The data contain 33,000 or so clones, 82% of them singletons. The sequenced sample was PBMCs, obtained around atezolizumab (anti-PD-L1) treatment. V usage is TRBV5-1 and J usage is TRBJ2-1; TRBD2 aligns across 10 bases. The source is a man aged 60-69 years with urothelial cancer. The CDR3 protein is CASSSGLADNEQFF. For the CDR3, the DNA is TGCGCCAGCAGCTCCGGACTAGCGGATAATGAGCAGTTCTTC.